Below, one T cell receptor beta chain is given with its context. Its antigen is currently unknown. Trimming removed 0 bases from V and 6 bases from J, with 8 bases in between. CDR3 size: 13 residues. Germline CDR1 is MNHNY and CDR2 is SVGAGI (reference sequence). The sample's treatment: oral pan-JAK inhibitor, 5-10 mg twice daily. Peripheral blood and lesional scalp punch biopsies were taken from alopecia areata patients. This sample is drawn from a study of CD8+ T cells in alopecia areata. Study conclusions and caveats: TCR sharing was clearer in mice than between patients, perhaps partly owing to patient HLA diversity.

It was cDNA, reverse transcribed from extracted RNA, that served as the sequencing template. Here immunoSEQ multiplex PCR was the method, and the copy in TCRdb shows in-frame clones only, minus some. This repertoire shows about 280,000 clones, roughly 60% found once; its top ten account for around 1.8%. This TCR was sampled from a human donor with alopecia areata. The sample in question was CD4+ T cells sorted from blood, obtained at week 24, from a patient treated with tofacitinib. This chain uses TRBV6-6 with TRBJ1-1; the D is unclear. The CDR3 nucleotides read TGTGCCAGCAGTTACTCGGAACAATCTGAAGCTTTCTTT. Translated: CASSYSEQSEAFF.